Below, one T cell receptor (beta chain) is given with its context. Its matching antigen is unknown. The data were obtained in a study of T cell responses to AZD1222 COVID-19 vaccine. Study-wide results and caveats: Clonal diversity was possibly underestimated, and the donors were mostly white British, with more females. Only after the peak T cell response were repertoires sampled.

Only in-frame clones appear in the TCRdb table, and some are missing; sequencing was by immunoSEQ multiplex PCR. The sample lists roughly 89,000 clones; 88% were seen once. The CDR3 has 15 amino acids. Germline V CDR1 and CDR2: LNHDA, SQIVND (reference sequence). V lost 4 bases and J 0 bases, leaving 12 bases between the germline ends. V gene TRBV19 combines with J gene TRBJ1-1; no reliable D call. The input for sequencing was peripheral blood, taken on day 0 of MenACWY control vaccination. The clonotype was recovered from an adult in good health. The CDR3 DNA reads TGTGCCAGTAGTAGCGAAGTAGAGATGAACACTGAAGCTTTCTTT. It specifies CASSSEVEMNTEAFF.